A selection of T cell receptor beta chains follows, all from one sample in a study of PD-1 blockade in classical Hodgkin lymphoma. Produced via immunoSEQ multiplex PCR; TCRdb's table is partial and in-frame only. This table holds roughly 41,000 clones, 65% to 70% found once. This material consisted of peripheral blood mononuclear cells (PBMCs), taken before the fourth cycle of nivolumab. These receptors were obtained from a human donor with classical Hodgkin lymphoma. Both conserved end residues are part of each CDR3. A D gene is named only where the DNA matches it firmly. The size field is filled for only some rows; it gives once, few, many or a size class.

>TRBD1|TRBJ2-7|TRBV28|.
TGTGCCAGCAGTCAAACTCGGACAGGGTTAGGCTACGAGCAGTACTTC
CASSQTRTGLGYEQYF
>.|TRBJ2-2|TRBV5-1|.
TGCGCCAGCAGCTTGACGGACATAACGAACACCGGGGAGCTGTTTTTT
CASSLTDITNTGELFF
>TRBD1|TRBJ2-1|TRBV4-1|.
TGCGCCAGCAGCCACCCGGGACAGGGAGGGGGGAATGAGCAGTTCTTC
CASSHPGQGGGNEQFF
>TRBD2|TRBJ2-3|TRBV2|.
TGTGCCAGCAGTGGGGTGGAGGGAGCGGGGTTCACAGATACGCAGTATTTT
CASSGVEGAGFTDTQYF
>TRBD1|TRBJ2-5|TRBV4-2|.
TGTGCCAGCAGCCAAGATCCCTCCCGACAGGGGAAAGAGACCCAGTACTTC
CASSQDPSRQGKETQYF
>TRBD1|TRBJ1-6|TRBV28|.
TGTGCCAGCACCAACAGGGGGCCCTTGGTCCATCTCCACTTT
CASTNRGPLVHLHF
>.|TRBJ2-7|TRBV4-1|.
TGCGCCAGCAGCCGACCCGGGAGAGATTACGAGCAGTACTTC
CASSRPGRDYEQYF
>.|TRBJ2-5|TRBV15|.
TGTGCCACCAGCTTACACTCCGGTACGGACCAGTACTTC
CATSLHSGTDQYF
>.|TRBJ1-1|TRBV7-9|.
TGTGCCAGCAGATCAGGAGGTTTGGGTCCTGAAGCTTTCTTT
CASRSGGLGPEAFF
>.|TRBJ1-1|TRBV9|few
TGTGCCAGCAGCGTAGATTTATGGAACACTGAAGCTTTCTTT
CASSVDLWNTEAFF
>.|TRBJ1-1|TRBV5-6|.
TGTGCCAGCAGCGATGGGGCACTCACTGAAGCTTTCTTT
CASSDGALTEAFF
>.|TRBJ2-3|TRBV9|few
TGTGCCAGCAGCGCGATGTCGGACTCGTACACAGATACGCAGTATTTT
CASSAMSDSYTDTQYF
>.|TRBJ2-1|TRBV7-6|.
TGTGCCAGCAGCTTAACGGAAGGTGAGCAGTTCTTC
CASSLTEGEQFF
>.|TRBJ1-1|TRBV7-9|.
TGTGCCAGCAGCTCAGGACCTCTAACTGAAGCTTTCTTT
CASSSGPLTEAFF
>.|TRBJ2-5|TRBV11-1|few
TGTGCCAGCAGCTTTGGCCGAGGGTCTGTGGAGACCCAGTACTTC
CASSFGRGSVETQYF
>.|TRBJ2-5|TRBV7-8|once
TGTGCCAGCAGCTTACCCGGGACTTTACAAGAGACCCAGTACTTC
CASSLPGTLQETQYF
>TRBD2|TRBJ2-1|TRBV5-4|.
TGTGCCAGCAGCTCTCAACTAGCGGGGGGCACTGGCAATGAGCAGTTCTTC
CASSSQLAGGTGNEQFF
>TRBD2|TRBJ2-3|TRBV7-2|.
TGTGCCAGCAGCCCCCCTGAAGCGGGGGGGACAGATACGCAGTATTTT
CASSPPEAGGTDTQYF
>TRBD1|TRBJ1-1|TRBV9|.
TGTGCCAGCAGCAGGACAGGCGATGAAGCTTTCTTT
CASSRTGDEAFF
>.|TRBJ2-5|TRBV9|.
TGTGCCAGCAGCGTAGTGGGAATTGCCCCAGAGACCCAGTACTTC
CASSVVGIAPETQYF
>.|TRBJ1-2|TRBV6-5|.
TGTGCCAGCAGGACACAGGGTTTTAGGGATGGCTACACCTTC
CASRTQGFRDGYTF
>TRBD1|TRBJ1-2|TRBV2|.
TGTGCCAGCAGTGAGGGGCAGGGGGCCAACTATGGCTACACCTTC
CASSEGQGANYGYTF
>.|TRBJ2-7|TRBV4-3|.
TGCGCCAGCAGCCCTAGAACCTACGAGCAGTACTTC
CASSPRTYEQYF
>TRBD2|TRBJ2-1|TRBV19|.
TGTGCCAGTAGTTTCTCGGGACTAGCGGGGGCATACTCCTACAATGAGCAGTTCTTC
CASSFSGLAGAYSYNEQFF
>TRBD1|TRBJ2-7|TRBV4-2|.
TGTGCCAGCAGCCAAGAGGGGACAGGGGTCTCCTACGAGCAGTACTTC
CASSQEGTGVSYEQYF
>.|TRBJ2-3|TRBV28|.
TGTGCCAGCAGTTCAGGCGAAACAGATACGCAGTATTTT
CASSSGETDTQYF
>TRBD1|TRBJ2-5|TRBV11-3|.
TGTGCCAGCAGCTTAACAGGGGGGTTCCAAGAGACCCAGTACTTC
CASSLTGGFQETQYF
>.|TRBJ2-1|TRBV4-1|.
TGCGCCAGCAGCCACGTTGACTTAGGAGTCTCCTACAATGAGCAGTTCTTC
CASSHVDLGVSYNEQFF
>.|TRBJ1-1|TRBV5-1|few
TGCGCCAGCAGCTTGGGAGGGAACACTGAAGCTTTCTTT
CASSLGGNTEAFF
>.|TRBJ1-5|TRBV28|.
TGTGCCAGCAATATCAGGACAGCGACCGTCAATCAGCCCCAGCATTTT
CASNIRTATVNQPQHF
>.|TRBJ2-7|TRBV5-1|.
TGCGCCAGCAGCTTGGGAGGCCTTCGGTTCGACGAGCAGTACTTC
CASSLGGLRFDEQYF
>TRBD2|TRBJ2-1|TRBV7-2|once
TGTGCCAGCAGCCATTCCTCTAGCGGGGGGGCGGTGGGCAATGAGCAGTTCTTC
CASSHSSSGGAVGNEQFF
>.|TRBJ2-5|TRBV11-2|.
TGTGCCAGCAGCTTGGTCGGGGGGACCCAGTACTTC
CASSLVGGTQYF
>.|TRBJ2-3|TRBV7-6|.
TGTGCCAGCAGCTTATCCGGGGAAGAGACAGATACGCAGTATTTT
CASSLSGEETDTQYF
>TRBD1|TRBJ2-7|TRBV6-5|.
TGTGCCAGCAGTTCGGGGACAGGGTGGTACGAGCAGTACTTC
CASSSGTGWYEQYF
>.|TRBJ1-1|TRBV6-6|.
TGTGCCAGCAGTTACGCAGACAGGACGAACACTGAAGCTTTCTTT
CASSYADRTNTEAFF
>.|TRBJ1-1|TRBV6-6|.
TGTGCCAGCAGACACCTTCCCGACAGGGAAGCTTTCTTT
CASRHLPDREAFF
>.|TRBJ2-1|TRBV27|.
TGTGCCAGCAGTTTATGGGGGCGGTCAAGCTCCTACAATGAGCAGTTCTTC
CASSLWGRSSSYNEQFF
>.|TRBJ2-7|TRBV7-6|.
TGTGCCAGCAGCTTATCACGGGACACGGGCTACTACGAGCAGTACTTC
CASSLSRDTGYYEQYF
>.|TRBJ1-6|TRBV27|.
TGTGCCAGCAGTCCCACCTGGGGCGGGACCAATTCACCCCTCCACTTT
CASSPTWGGTNSPLHF
>.|TRBJ1-5|TRBV15|.
TGTGCCACCAGCACCGGCTATAGCAATCAGCCCCAGCATTTT
CATSTGYSNQPQHF
>.|TRBJ1-1|TRBV5-6|few
TGTGCCAGCAGCTTGGGTCTTGAAGCTTTCTTT
CASSLGLEAFF
>.|TRBJ1-6|TRBV28|.
TGTGCCAGCAGTTTCTCGGCTGGGGGCAGCTCCTATAATTCACCCCTCCACTTT
CASSFSAGGSSYNSPLHF
>.|TRBJ2-5|TRBV2|.
TGTGCCAGCAGTGAAGTGGCAGGCCAAGAGACCCAGTACTTC
CASSEVAGQETQYF
>.|TRBJ2-5|TRBV28|few
TGTGCCAGCAGGGAGGGTGTCCGAGAGACCCAGTACTTC
CASREGVRETQYF
>.|TRBJ1-1|TRBV7-9|.
TGTGCCGGTCCATATGGGGACATCTCGGGGACTTTCTTT
CAGPYGDISGTFF
>.|TRBJ1-1|TRBV4-1|.
TGCGCCAGCAGCCAAGAGACCGGAATAGGGTGGGACACTGAAGCTTTCTTT
CASSQETGIGWDTEAFF
>TRBD2|TRBJ2-7|TRBV11-2|few
TGTGCCAGCAGCTTATTTCCAGCGGGGTTAAACGAGCAGTACTTC
CASSLFPAGLNEQYF
>.|TRBJ1-2|TRBV28|.
TGTGCCAGCAGGGGGCTTAGTGGCTACACCTTC
CASRGLSGYTF
>TRBD2|TRBJ2-1|TRBV7-7|.
TGTGCTAGCAGCTTAGAGCCGGGACTAGCTTCCTACAATGAGCAGTTCTTC
CASSLEPGLASYNEQFF
>.|TRBJ1-5|TRBV5-4|medium-sized
TGTGCCAGCAGCACCCATCCCCATCAGCCCCAGCATTTT
CASSTHPHQPQHF
>.|TRBJ2-7|TRBV4-1|few
TGCGCCAGCAGCCAGAATTCAGGCTCCTACGAGCAGTACTTC
CASSQNSGSYEQYF
>.|TRBJ2-1|TRBV9|.
TGTGCCAGCAGCACCCGGCCCGCGGGTATCTACAATGAGCAGTTCTTC
CASSTRPAGIYNEQFF